This TCR beta chain was captured in a study of sequential checkpoint blockade in melanoma. About the research overall: First-line arms were nivolumab then ipilimumab, or the reverse, randomized 1:1. Twenty-two patients had matched tumor biopsies before treatment and at week 13 after nivolumab or ipilimumab alone.

V gave up 3 bases and J gave up 7 bases, with 12 bases separating them. CDR3 length: 13 amino acids. From germline, CDR1 is LNHDA and CDR2 SQIVND (reference sequence). Treatment indicated: randomized to nivolumab then ipilimumab (arm A) or the reverse (arm B). Comment on this clone: Antigen unknown.

Sequencing used immunoSEQ multiplex PCR; TCRdb keeps in-frame clones, though not all of them. The table has some 18,000 clones, approximately 27% seen once. Findings of the study overall: Clinical benefit was about 30 times likelier when tumor T-cell fraction and clonality increased. In arm A, pretreatment tumor clonality was associated with response.

This receptor was taken from a human donor with melanoma. V and J are TRBV19 and TRBJ1-2, with D tentatively TRBD1 (5 bases). Material: tumor tissue (inferred from file names), obtained from a patient given nivolumab and ipilimumab in sequence. Here the CDR3 DNA reads TGTGCCAGTAGTATTATCAGGGATGCTGGCTACACCTTC. As protein: CASSIIRDAGYTF.